The 14 T cell receptor beta chains reported below all come from one sample, sequenced in a study of cytomegalovirus exposure and HLA in healthy donors. 60 Vbeta and 13 Jbeta primers were used in PCR. The table came from immunoSEQ multiplex PCR; TCRdb's copy has only in-frame clones and leaves some out. The sample has about 98,000 clones; about three quarters are singletons. The sample consisted of PBMCs. The receptor source for this set is a man aged 60-69 years in good health and CMV-seropositive.

This rearrangement joins TRBV6-5 to TRBJ2-2; 9 bases are shared with TRBD1. The germline gives CDR1 MNHEY, CDR2 SVGAGI. CDR3 length: 15 amino acids. The ends lost 2 bases at V and 4 bases at J; junction bases unmatched: 2. In nucleotides, the CDR3 is TGTGCCAGCAGTTACAGACAGGGGGGCACCGGGGAGCTGTTTTTT. Residues: CASSYRQGGTGELFF.

This clone showed up just once. The chain joins TRBV19 to TRBJ2-7; a possible D gene is TRBD2 (5 bases). Germline lookup yields CDR1 LNHDA and CDR2 SQIVND (reference sequence). Trimming cost V 2 bases and J 6 bases, with 11 bases left between them. There are 13 residues in the CDR3. The CDR3 reads CASSIIGVGEQYF. In DNA form, the CDR3 reads TGTGCCAGTAGTATAATCGGGGTCGGCGAGCAGTACTTC.

The rearrangement joins TRBV27 to TRBJ1-2, with 9 bases identical to TRBD1. V was pared by 8 bases and J by 0 bases, with 7 bases of the junction left unmatched. Per the germline V gene, CDR1 is MNHEY and CDR2 is SMNVEV (reference sequence). The length of the CDR3 is 15 residues. The CDR3 spells CASRFGTGSNYGYTF. DNA of the CDR3: TGTGCCAGCCGCTTTGGGACAGGGTCTAACTATGGCTACACCTTC.

This rearrangement joins TRBV6-6 to TRBJ1-2; a possible D gene is TRBD1 (6 bases). V was shortened by 5 bases and J by 2 bases, with 15 bases between the two germline ends. The germline V gene has CDR1 MNHNY and CDR2 SVGAGI (reference sequence). This CDR3 comprises 15 residues. The CDR3: CASSRRDNRNYGYTF. CDR3 coding DNA: TGTGCCAGCAGTAGACGGGACAACCGAAACTATGGCTACACCTTC.

The rearrangement links TRBV6-5 to TRBJ2-7; the D gene is possibly TRBD2 (6 bases). With 0 bases removed from V and 2 bases from J, the gap between germline ends came to 11 bases. Germline V lookup: CDR1 MNHEY, CDR2 SVGAGI. The CDR3 has 15 amino acids. CDR3 sequence: CASSYSVSGPYEQYF. The CDR3 DNA reads TGTGCCAGCAGTTACTCCGTTAGCGGTCCCTACGAGCAGTACTTC.

The chain recombines TRBV7-9 with TRBJ2-2; 13 bases fit TRBD2. This CDR3 spans 17 amino acids. The J segment lost 3 bases and the V segment lost 1 base, leaving 2 bases of the junction unmatched. Germline CDR1 SEHNR, CDR2 FQNEAQ (reference sequence). The CDR3 reads CASSLGGLAGDTGELFF. As DNA, the CDR3 is TGTGCCAGCAGCTTAGGTGGACTAGCGGGGGACACCGGGGAGCTGTTTTTT.

This rearrangement joins TRBV6-6 to TRBJ2-4; tentative D call: TRBD1 (6 bases). V was clipped by 6 bases and J by 3 bases, with 15 bases between them. Germline CDR1 is MNHNY and CDR2 is SVGAGI (reference sequence). The CDR3 totals 15 residues. DNA of the CDR3: TGTGCCAGCAGGCCACAGGGCTTGAGCAAAAACATTCAGTACTTC. It codes for CASRPQGLSKNIQYF.

This chain joins TRBV6-6 and TRBJ1-4, with D hard to call. The CDR3 loop spans 15 amino acids. Trimming took off 5 bases at V and 2 bases at J, with 12 bases between the two ends. Germline assignment: CDR1 MNHNY and CDR2 SVGAGI (reference sequence). CDR3 amino acids: CASSNNRRTNEKLFF. CDR3 DNA: TGTGCCAGCAGTAACAACAGACGTACTAATGAAAAACTGTTTTTT.

This clone showed up just a few times. This rearrangement joins TRBV6-5 to TRBJ1-4, with D uncertain. Trimming took off 2 bases at V and 6 bases at J, with 16 bases between the two ends. CDR1 and CDR2 (germline): MNHEY, SVGAGI. The CDR3 covers 16 residues. The CDR3 DNA reads as TGTGCCAGCAGTTACGCAGGACCCCACGGGGATGAAAAACTGTTTTTT. Translating it yields CASSYAGPHGDEKLFF.

Written as DNA, the CDR3 is TGCGCCAGCAGCCAAGCGGGGTGGGGAAACACCATATATTTT. Its translation is CASSQAGWGNTIYF. The chain uses TRBV4-1 and TRBJ1-3; D gene uncertain. In germline, CDR1 is MGHRA, CDR2 YSYEKL. The CDR3 is 14 amino acids. Trimming removed 1 base at V and 4 bases at J, with 8 bases between.

The V gene is TRBV18, the J gene TRBJ2-5, with D maybe TRBD2 (5 bases). The ends were cut back, 6 bases at V and 11 bases at J, with 16 bases in the middle. Germline V gene sequence: CDR1 KGHSH, CDR2 LQKENI. The length of the CDR3 is 12 residues. The CDR3 nucleotides read TGTGCCAGCTCCCGCGTCGGAGGTGAGCAGTACTTC. As protein: CASSRVGGEQYF.

This chain links TRBV19 with TRBJ1-5; 10 bases are a match to TRBD1. CDR1 LNHDA and CDR2 SQIVND come from the germline V gene (reference sequence). J gave up 4 bases and V 7 bases, and 10 bases lay outside the gene matches. The CDR3 sequence is 16 residues long. The CDR3 coding sequence is TGTGCCAGTACCCAACCGGGACAGGGGTGGAATCAGCCCCAGCATTTT. This translates into CASTQPGQGWNQPQHF.

This clone was recorded only once. The V gene is TRBV5-1, the J gene TRBJ2-7; 7 bases align to TRBD1. Germline CDR1 reads SGHRS; CDR2 reads YFSETQ. This CDR3 spans 11 amino acids. V was clipped by 5 bases and J by 6 bases; unmatched bases: 2. The CDR3 is CASSTGVEQYF. The CDR3 bases are TGCGCCAGCAGTACAGGGGTCGAGCAGTACTTC.

J is TRBJ1-2 and V is TRBV6-1; D is uncertain. The CDR3 spans 15 residues. V was shortened by 4 bases and J by 3 bases, with 15 bases between the two germline ends. Germline CDR1 reads MNHNS; CDR2 reads SASEGT. CDR3 residues: CASSGVGVSHYGYTF. CDR3 in DNA: TGTGCCAGCAGTGGGGTCGGAGTCTCCCACTATGGCTACACCTTC.